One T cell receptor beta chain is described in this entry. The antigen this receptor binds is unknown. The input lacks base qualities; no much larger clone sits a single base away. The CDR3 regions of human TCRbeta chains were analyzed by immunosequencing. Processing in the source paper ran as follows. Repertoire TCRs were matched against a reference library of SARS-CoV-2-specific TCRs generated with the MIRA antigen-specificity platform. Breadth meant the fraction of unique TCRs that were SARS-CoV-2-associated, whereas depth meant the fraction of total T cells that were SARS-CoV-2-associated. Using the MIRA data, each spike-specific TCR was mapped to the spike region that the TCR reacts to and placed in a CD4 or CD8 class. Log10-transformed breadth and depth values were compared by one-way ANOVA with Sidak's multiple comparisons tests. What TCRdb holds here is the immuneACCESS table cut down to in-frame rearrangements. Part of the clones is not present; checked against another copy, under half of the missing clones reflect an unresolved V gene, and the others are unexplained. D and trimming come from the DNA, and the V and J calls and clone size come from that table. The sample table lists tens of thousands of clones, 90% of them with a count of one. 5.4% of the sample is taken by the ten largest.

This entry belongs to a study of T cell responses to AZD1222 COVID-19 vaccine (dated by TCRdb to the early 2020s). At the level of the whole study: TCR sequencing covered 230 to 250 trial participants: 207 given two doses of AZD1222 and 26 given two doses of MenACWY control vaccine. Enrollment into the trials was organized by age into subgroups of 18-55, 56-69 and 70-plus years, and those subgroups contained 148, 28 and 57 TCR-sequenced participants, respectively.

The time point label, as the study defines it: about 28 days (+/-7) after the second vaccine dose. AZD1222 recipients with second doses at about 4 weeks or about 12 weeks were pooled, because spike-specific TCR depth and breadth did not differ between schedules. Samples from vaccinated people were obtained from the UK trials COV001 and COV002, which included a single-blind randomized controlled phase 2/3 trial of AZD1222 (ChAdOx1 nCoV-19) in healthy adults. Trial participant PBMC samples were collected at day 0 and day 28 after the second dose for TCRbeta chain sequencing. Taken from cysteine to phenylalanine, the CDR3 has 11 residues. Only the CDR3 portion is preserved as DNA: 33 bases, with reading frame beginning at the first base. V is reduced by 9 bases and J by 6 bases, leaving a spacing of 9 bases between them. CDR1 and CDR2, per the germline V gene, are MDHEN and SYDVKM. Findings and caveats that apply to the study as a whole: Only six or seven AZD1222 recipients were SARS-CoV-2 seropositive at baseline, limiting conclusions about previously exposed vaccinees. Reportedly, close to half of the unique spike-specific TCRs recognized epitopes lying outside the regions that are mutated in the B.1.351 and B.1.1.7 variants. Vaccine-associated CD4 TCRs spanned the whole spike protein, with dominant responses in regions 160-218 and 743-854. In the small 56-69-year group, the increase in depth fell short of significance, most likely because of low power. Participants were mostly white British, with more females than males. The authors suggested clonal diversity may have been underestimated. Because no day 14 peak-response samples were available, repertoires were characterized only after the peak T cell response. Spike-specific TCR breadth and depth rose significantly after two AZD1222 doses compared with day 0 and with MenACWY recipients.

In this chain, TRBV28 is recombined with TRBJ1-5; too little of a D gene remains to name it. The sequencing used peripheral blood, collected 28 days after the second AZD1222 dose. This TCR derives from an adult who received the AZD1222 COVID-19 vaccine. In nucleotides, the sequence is TGTGCCAGTTCGGGCATTCAGCCCCAGCATTTT. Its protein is CASSGIQPQHF.